The rows below give T cell receptor beta chains drawn from one sample of a study of T cells in narcolepsy. Sequencing was performed with immunoSEQ multiplex PCR; in TCRdb, only in-frame clones are kept and a portion is missing. The sample carries some 22,000 clones, roughly 85% recorded once. The sequenced material came from memory (CD45RA-) CD4+ T cells from blood. These receptor sequences come from a human donor in good health. Each CDR3 is given with its conserved first and last residue. D genes are given only for firm matches. Size is omitted from some rows. Given values are once, few, many or a class for expanded clones.

clone size	V gene	J gene	CDR3 length	D gene	CDR3 DNA	CDR3 protein
NA	TRBV7-2	TRBJ2-5	13	TRBD2	TGTGCCAGCAGCGGGAGGGTTAGAGAGACCCAGTACTTC	CASSGRVRETQYF
NA	TRBV11-3	TRBJ2-6	17	NA	TGTGCCAGCAGCTCGGGACGGAGAGACTCTGGGGCCAACGTCCTGACTTTC	CASSSGRRDSGANVLTF
NA	TRBV19	TRBJ2-5	11	NA	TGTGCCAGTAGTCGTGCGGAGACCCAGTACTTC	CASSRAETQYF
NA	TRBV6-5	TRBJ2-2	15	NA	TGTGCCAGCAGTTACGAGGTGGGCTTTACCGGGGAGCTGTTTTTT	CASSYEVGFTGELFF
once	TRBV7-2	TRBJ2-7	14	NA	TGTGCCAGCAGCTTAGCCAGGCACTCCTACGAGCAGTACTTC	CASSLARHSYEQYF
NA	TRBV4-2	TRBJ1-3	18	TRBD1	TGTGCCAGCAGCCAGCAACGCGGCGGGACAGGGCTTGGAAACACCATATATTTT	CASSQQRGGTGLGNTIYF
NA	TRBV5-4	TRBJ2-3	17	TRBD2	TGTGCCAGCAGCGGGAGTAGCGGGAGGTTTCGCACAGATACGCAGTATTTT	CASSGSSGRFRTDTQYF
NA	TRBV18	TRBJ2-5	16	NA	TGTGCCAGCTCTCAAGCCCTATCAGGGTGGCAAGAGACCCAGTACTTC	CASSQALSGWQETQYF
NA	TRBV7-8	TRBJ2-1	13	NA	TGTGCCAGCAGCTCCCTGATTGGGAATGAGCAGTTCTTC	CASSSLIGNEQFF
NA	TRBV29-1	TRBJ2-7	15	TRBD2	TGCAGCGTTCGACTAGCGGCGATACGAGCCTACGAGCAGTACTTC	CSVRLAAIRAYEQYF
NA	TRBV4-2	TRBJ1-4	15	NA	TGTGCCAGCAGCCATGACGCGGGAAAGGGGGGGGAACTGTTTTTT	CASSHDAGKGGELFF
NA	TRBV6-6	TRBJ1-2	15	NA	TGTGCCAGCAGTCGCCAAGGGTCCGCTAACTATGGCTACACCTTC	CASSRQGSANYGYTF
NA	TRBV2	TRBJ1-4	13	NA	TGTGCCAGCAATCCAGGGTCTAATGAAAAACTGTTTTTT	CASNPGSNEKLFF
NA	TRBV10-3	TRBJ2-7	14	NA	TGTGCCATCAGTGAGTCAGACTCGTACTACGAGCAGTACTTC	CAISESDSYYEQYF
NA	TRBV7-9	TRBJ1-4	15	NA	TGTGCCAGCAGCCACCCGGCCACAACTAATGAAAAACTGTTTTTT	CASSHPATTNEKLFF
NA	TRBV5-1	TRBJ2-4	20	NA	TGCGCCAGCAGCTTGGGGCCCCGTCTAGGGGAGGATAGAGTCAAAAACATTCAGTACTTC	CASSLGPRLGEDRVKNIQYF
NA	TRBV28	TRBJ2-3	15	NA	TGTGCCAGCAGTTACTCGGCCGGGTACACAGATACGCAGTATTTT	CASSYSAGYTDTQYF
NA	TRBV10-3	TRBJ2-5	14	NA	TGTGCCACCTCTGAGGGAGCGGAGAAAGAGACCCAGTACTTC	CATSEGAEKETQYF
NA	TRBV7-2	TRBJ2-1	14	NA	TGTGCCAGCAGCTCCCAATCCTTTGACAATGAGCAGTTCTTC	CASSSQSFDNEQFF
NA	TRBV2	TRBJ2-7	16	TRBD2	TGTGCCAGCAGTGAACCGGGCGGGAGGCGCTCCTACGAGCAGTACTTC	CASSEPGGRRSYEQYF
NA	TRBV18	TRBJ1-2	14	NA	TGTGCCAGCTCACCCTCGAGGGCTGACTATGGCTACACCTTC	CASSPSRADYGYTF
NA	TRBV10-1	TRBJ1-5	13	NA	TGCGCCAGCAGTGAGTCGGTGGATCAGCCCCAGCATTTT	CASSESVDQPQHF
NA	TRBV18	TRBJ1-4	14	NA	TGTGCCAGCTCACCCAAATCAACTAATGAAAAACTGTTTTTT	CASSPKSTNEKLFF
NA	TRBV5-4	TRBJ1-4	19	NA	TGTGCCAGCAGCTTAGCATCGGGACAAAGATCGGAGGCCAGTGGGAAACTGTTTTTT	CASSLASGQRSEASGKLFF
NA	TRBV18	TRBJ1-1	14	NA	TGTGCCAGCTCACCACCGTCGGTTAACACTGAAGCTTTCTTT	CASSPPSVNTEAFF
NA	TRBV28	TRBJ2-4	12	NA	TGTGCCAGCAGGGCAGGGAAAAACATTCAGTACTTC	CASRAGKNIQYF
NA	TRBV18	TRBJ1-2	16	TRBD1	TGTGCCAGCTCATCCCCAGGGGGCGGTCAGTCAGGAGGCTACACCTTC	CASSSPGGGQSGGYTF
NA	TRBV4-2	TRBJ2-2	14	NA	TGTGCCAGCAGCCCGGGACAGAACACCGGGGAGCTGTTTTTT	CASSPGQNTGELFF
NA	TRBV5-4	TRBJ1-1	14	NA	TGTGCCAGCAGCTTGGGGGGTGATGACACTGAAGCTTTCTTT	CASSLGGDDTEAFF
NA	TRBV5-1	TRBJ2-2	14	NA	TGCGCCAGCAGCCCTACAGGGAGCACCGGGGAGCTGTTTTTT	CASSPTGSTGELFF
NA	TRBV19	TRBJ2-7	16	TRBD2	TGTGCCAGTAGTATCACGGGGGGATTGCGGACCTACGAGCAGTACTTC	CASSITGGLRTYEQYF
NA	TRBV28	TRBJ1-2	12	NA	TGTGCCAGCAGTCCCCCAGGGTATGGCTACACCTTC	CASSPPGYGYTF
NA	TRBV28	TRBJ2-5	15	NA	TGTGCCAGCAGCCCCCGCGGCCTCCAGTCTTCAACCCAGTACTTC	CASSPRGLQSSTQYF
NA	TRBV2	TRBJ2-1	14	NA	TGTGCCCACCCCGGTGAAGCGGAGTTCAATGAGCAGTTCTTC	CAHPGEAEFNEQFF
NA	TRBV27	TRBJ2-7	16	NA	TGTGCCAGCAGCAGAATCGGACTAGTGGGCGAAGGGGGGCAGTACTTC	CASSRIGLVGEGGQYF
NA	TRBV6-6	TRBJ2-7	13	TRBD1	TGTGCCAGCAGACAGGGACAGTACTACGAGCAGTACTTC	CASRQGQYYEQYF
NA	TRBV6-1	TRBJ2-3	17	NA	TGTGCCAGCAGTGAAACCTTCTCAGTTTCCAGCACAGATACGCAGTATTTT	CASSETFSVSSTDTQYF
NA	TRBV7-2	TRBJ2-7	15	TRBD1	TGTGCCAGCGCGACGACAGGGGTGAGCTCCTACGAGCAGTACTTC	CASATTGVSSYEQYF
NA	TRBV5-5	TRBJ2-2	13	NA	TGTGCCAGCAGCTCTACGTTGGGAGGAGAGCTGTTTTTT	CASSSTLGGELFF
NA	TRBV11-2	TRBJ1-2	15	TRBD1	TGTGCCAGCAGCCCCGGGACAGGTGTTGGATACGGCTACACCTTC	CASSPGTGVGYGYTF
NA	TRBV5-6	TRBJ1-5	16	TRBD1	TGTGCCAGCAGCTTGGCGGGACAGGGTTGGAATCAGCCCCAGCATTTT	CASSLAGQGWNQPQHF
once	TRBV7-9	TRBJ2-3	18	TRBD2	TGTGCCAGCAGCTTATTGACTAGCGGGAGGGTTGGCACAGATACGCAGTATTTT	CASSLLTSGRVGTDTQYF
NA	TRBV7-9	TRBJ1-2	14	NA	TGTGCCAGCAGCGGGGGGACGGATAACTATGGCTACACCTTC	CASSGGTDNYGYTF
once	TRBV18	TRBJ2-3	12	NA	TGTGCCAGCTCACCAGGGGGATATACGCAGTATTTT	CASSPGGYTQYF
NA	TRBV5-4	TRBJ2-3	12	NA	TGTGCCAGCAGCCCCGATGGGGGGAGTCAGTATTTT	CASSPDGGSQYF
NA	TRBV10-3	TRBJ2-5	11	NA	TGTGCCATCAGTGAACAAGAGACCCAGTACTTC	CAISEQETQYF
once	TRBV6-6	TRBJ2-1	16	TRBD1	TGTGCCAGCAGTTACCCGACAGGGGGGGCCTACAATGAGCAGTTCTTC	CASSYPTGGAYNEQFF
few	TRBV7-2	TRBJ1-4	13	NA	TGTGCCAGCAGCTTAGCGCCCAGTGAAAAACTGTTTTTT	CASSLAPSEKLFF
few	TRBV2	TRBJ2-2	14	NA	TGTGCCAGCAGATGGGTTGGGGACACCGGGGAGCTGTTTTTT	CASRWVGDTGELFF
NA	TRBV5-4	TRBJ2-1	16	NA	TGTGCCAGCAGCGAGAAGAGGCGGGGAACCTACAATGAGCAGTTCTTC	CASSEKRRGTYNEQFF
NA	TRBV2	TRBJ1-6	13	NA	TGTGCCAGGAGCCAGGGTTTTAATTCACCCCTCCACTTT	CARSQGFNSPLHF
NA	TRBV5-5	TRBJ2-5	15	NA	TGTGCCAGCAGCACGTCTCAGCGTTTACAAGAGACCCAGTACTTC	CASSTSQRLQETQYF
NA	TRBV7-6	TRBJ2-5	17	TRBD2	TGTGCCAGCAGCTTAGTAGTAGCGGGAATGTGGGGAGAGACCCAGTACTTC	CASSLVVAGMWGETQYF
NA	TRBV30	TRBJ2-7	15	TRBD1	TGTGCCTGGAGTCCGACAGGGGGAGGCTCCTACGAGCAGTACTTC	CAWSPTGGGSYEQYF
NA	TRBV15	TRBJ1-2	15	TRBD1	TGTGCCACCAGCAGAGATCCCACAGGGGGCCATGGCTACACCTTC	CATSRDPTGGHGYTF